This TCR beta chain was documented in a study of shared clonotypes between healthy human individuals. The CDR3 consists of 16 residues. The ends lost 3 bases at V and 3 bases at J; junction bases unmatched: 4. Germline V gene sequence: CDR1 SGHRS, CDR2 YFSETQ. Assay used: immunoSEQ multiplex PCR; TCRdb lists only in-frame clones, some missing. The data contain over 2 million clones, 85% to 95% of them singletons. Sequenced: naive CD4+ T cells sorted from blood. The subset here: CD45RA+ positively selected. The sequence was obtained from a man between 18 and 29 years old in good health. V is TRBV5-1 and J is TRBJ2-3; 13 positions match TRBD2. CDR3 DNA: TGCGCCAGCAGCTCCGGGACTAGCGGGGAAACAGATACGCAGTATTTT. Encoded protein: CASSSGTSGETDTQYF.